One and the same sample provided the 5 T cell receptor beta chains below, sequenced in a study of persistence of HIV-infected CD4 T cells. Sequencing used immunoSEQ version 4 in survey mode. Clones were sequenced by immunoSEQ multiplex PCR, and TCRdb holds only the in-frame ones, with some missing. The repertoire holds 35,000 or so clones, with over 65% as singletons. These receptors' targets are unknown. An overlapping HIV-1 Gag peptide pool stimulated these cells at about 1 ug/peptide/mL. Memory cells lacking CD40L and CD69 with high CD45RO were sorted. The sample was cultured CD4+ T cells from PBMCs, taken from a patient who received antiretroviral therapy. All receptors come from an adult with HIV. The donor label of this sample is uncertain.

This clone has more than one count but fewer than ten. The V gene is TRBV6-2 or TRBV6-3, the J gene TRBJ2-2; D not resolved. V was trimmed by 2 bases and J by 2 bases, leaving 9 bases between them. The CDR3 has 15 amino acids. CDR1 and CDR2 from the germline V gene are MNHEY and SVGEGT. In DNA, the CDR3 is TGTGCCAGCAGTTACACCCGGGCCAACACCGGGGAGCTGTTTTTT. Translating it yields CASSYTRANTGELFF.

This chain links TRBV30 with TRBJ2-7, with 7 bases fitting TRBD1. With 5 bases clipped from V and 1 base from J, the junction kept 5 bases outside the gene matches. Germline values: CDR1 GTSNPN, CDR2 SVGIG (reference sequence). This CDR3 region has 13 residues. Written as DNA, the CDR3 is TGTGCCTGGGGTTCGACAGGGTCCTACGAGCAGTACTTC. Translating it yields CAWGSTGSYEQYF.

CDR3 amino acids: CASSAHADSTSPLHF. The CDR3 bases are TGTGCCAGCAGCGCCCACGCGGACAGCACTTCACCCCTCCACTTT. J is TRBJ1-6 and V is TRBV9; D might be TRBD1 (6 bases). V lost 3 bases to trimming and J lost 9 bases, with 16 bases between them. Germline CDR1 and CDR2: SGDLS and YYNGEE. The CDR3 totals 15 residues.

V is TRBV28 and J is TRBJ1-4; D is uncertain. The CDR3 is 14 residues long. CDR1 and CDR2 (germline): MDHEN, SYDVKM. Deletions cut 7 bases from V and 8 bases from J, with 17 bases between. CDR3 DNA sequence: TGTGCCAGCAATTTGTCCGGGTCGATGGAAAAACTGTTTTTT. It is translated as CASNLSGSMEKLFF.

This clone was observed a few times. The V gene is TRBV7-6, the J gene TRBJ1-5, with 8 positions matching TRBD1. V was clipped by 1 base and J by 1 base; unmatched bases: 0. Germline CDR1 reads SGHVS; CDR2 reads FNYEAQ. The CDR3 extends over 15 amino acids. DNA for the CDR3: TGTGCCAGCAGCTTAGGGGACAGGAGCAATCAGCCCCAGCATTTT. The encoded protein is CASSLGDRSNQPQHF.